This TCR beta chain was identified during a study of beta chain features in type 1 diabetes. Whole-study results and caveats: Shortening of TCRB CDR3s, moderate but significant, appeared in all four CD4+ subsets of Type 1 diabetes patients. Type 1 diabetes patients had VDJ junctions that carried fewer insertions and more deletions.

This clone was found a few times. The antigen is undetermined. CDR3 length equals 13 residues. V was trimmed by 2 bases and J by 4 bases, leaving 7 bases between them. CDR1 is SGHTS and CDR2 is YDEGEE in the germline V gene. Reverse transcribing all isolated RNA meant expressed TCRB transcripts were sequenced. Method: immunoSEQ multiplex PCR; TCRdb's copy keeps in-frame clones and lacks some. The data contain 860,000 or so clones, roughly 15% of them singletons. The receptor's source is a young woman in good health. The chain links TRBV5-8 to TRBJ2-1; the D is unclear. Sequencing was carried out using naive CD4+ T cells from blood. CDR3 bases: TGTGCCAGCAGCTTTCCGTGGTACAATGAGCAGTTCTTC. Its protein product is CASSFPWYNEQFF. Full variable domain (outside the CDR3, taken from reference TRBV5-8 and TRBJ2-1): EAGVTQSPTHLIKTRGQQATLRCSPISGHTSVYWYQQALGLGLQFLLWYDEGEERNRGNFPPRFSGRQFPNYSSELNVNALELEDSALYLCASSFPWYNEQFFGPGTRLTVL.